The rows below give T cell receptor beta chains drawn from one sample of a study of T cells in Graves' hyperthyroidism and ophthalmopathy. TCRdb processed the multiplex PCR reads anew with MiXCR; each CDR3 protein has one entry. The data contain some 700,000 distinct CDR3 sequences, roughly 17% of them seen just once; the ten biggest clones take up roughly 15%. The sequenced material came from blood. The receptors stem from a man aged 45 to 65 with Graves' hyperthyroidism. Both conserved end residues are part of each CDR3. The D gene is left open where the match is weak. Size values are once, few and many counts, or a class for expanded clones, and some rows have none.

v_gene	abundance	j_gene	d_gene	CDR3nt	CDR3aa
TRBV11-2	many	TRBJ1-6	NA	TGTGCCAGCAGCTTAGTAGTGGGGTATAATTCACCCCTCCACTTT	CASSLVVGYNSPLHF
TRBV30	many	TRBJ2-3	NA	TGTGCCTTGACGAGGGGCAGCACAGATACGCAGTATTTT	CALTRGSTDTQYF
TRBV5-1	NA	TRBJ2-7	TRBD1	TGCGCCAGCAGCTCCCAAAGGACAGGAGGTTCCTACGAGCAGTACTTC	CASSSQRTGGSYEQYF
TRBV24-1	many	TRBJ1-2	TRBD1	TGTGCCACCAGTGACATGGGACAGGGGGGAAACTATGGCTACACCTTC	CATSDMGQGGNYGYTF
TRBV6-1	many	TRBJ1-5	NA	TGTGCCAGCAGTGGACAGGTGGTGGGCAATCAGCCCCAGCATTTT	CASSGQVVGNQPQHF
TRBV7-3	many	TRBJ2-1	TRBD2	TGTGCCAGCAGCTCCACCGTACTAGCGAACAATGAGCAGTTCTTC	CASSSTVLANNEQFF
TRBV27	few	TRBJ2-5	TRBD2	TGTGCCAGCAGTTCCATTCCCGGGACTAGCCGAGAGACCCAGTACTTC	CASSSIPGTSRETQYF
TRBV27	NA	TRBJ1-2	TRBD1	TGTGCCAGCAGTTTGGCCTCGGGACAGGGGGCCTGGGGCTTCACCTTC	CASSLASGQGAWGFTF
TRBV28	many	TRBJ1-2	NA	TGTGCCAGCAGCCGGGACATTAGATATGGCTACACCTTC	CASSRDIRYGYTF
TRBV11-2	few	TRBJ2-1	TRBD2	TGTGCCAGCAGCCCGAGGACTAGCGGGGTCTCCTACAATGAGCAGTTCTTC	CASSPRTSGVSYNEQFF
TRBV20-1	many	TRBJ2-3	TRBD2	TGCAGTGCCCGAGCGGGAGTAAACACAGATACGCAGTATTTT	CSARAGVNTDTQYF
TRBV10-3	many	TRBJ2-3	NA	TGTGCCACCGCACCCATTGGAGTGTCAGATACGCAGTATTTT	CATAPIGVSDTQYF
TRBV5-5	NA	TRBJ2-7	NA	TGTGCCAGCAGCTTGGGGTTGTTGGCGGACAACGCCTACGAGCAGTACTTC	CASSLGLLADNAYEQYF
TRBV6-1	many	TRBJ1-1	NA	TGTGCCAGCACCATCCCGGGACAGAACACTGAAGCTTTCTTT	CASTIPGQNTEAFF
TRBV18	many	TRBJ1-1	NA	TGTGCCAGCTCACCACTCTACGGGGGCATGAACACTGAAGCTTTCTTT	CASSPLYGGMNTEAFF
TRBV14	many	TRBJ2-1	TRBD2	TGTGCCAGCAGCCCCTCGGGGGGACGGACATACAATGAGCAGTTCTTC	CASSPSGGRTYNEQFF
TRBV10-1	many	TRBJ2-5	NA	TGCGCCAGCAGTGGTCCGGGGCCGCAAGAGACCCAGTACTTC	CASSGPGPQETQYF
TRBV28	few	TRBJ1-1	TRBD1	TGTGCCAGCAGTTTATACCGGACAGGCCCGAACACTGAAGCTTTCTTT	CASSLYRTGPNTEAFF
TRBV20-1	few	TRBJ2-3	TRBD2	TGCAGTGCTGCTAGCGGGAGGGCCTTGGATACGCAGTATTTT	CSAASGRALDTQYF
TRBV19	many	TRBJ2-3	NA	TGTGCCAGTGGTGGGACCGCAGATACGCAGTATTTT	CASGGTADTQYF
TRBV12-3/TRBV12-4	NA	TRBJ1-2	TRBD1	TGTGCCAGCAGCCTATTCGGGGGACAGGGAGGTGGCTACACCTTC	CASSLFGGQGGGYTF
TRBV12-3/TRBV12-4	NA	TRBJ2-7	NA	TGTGCCAGCAGTTTTTCGGGGCCCTCCTACGAGCAGTACTTC	CASSFSGPSYEQYF
TRBV6-5	few	TRBJ2-7	TRBD1	TGTGCCAGCACTCGGACAGGGAGCTCCTACGAGCAGTACTTC	CASTRTGSSYEQYF
TRBV27	few	TRBJ1-5	TRBD1	TGTGCCAGCAGTTTATCCCAGGGGGGCGATCAGCCCCAGCATTTT	CASSLSQGGDQPQHF
TRBV3-1	NA	TRBJ1-4	NA	TGTGCCAGCAGTCGCCCAGGGAACGGAAAACTGTTTTTT	CASSRPGNGKLFF
TRBV11-2	many	TRBJ2-1	NA	TGTGCCAGCAGCTTCACTTCTCCCTACAATGAGCAGTTCTTC	CASSFTSPYNEQFF
TRBV6-1	few	TRBJ2-1	TRBD1	TGTGCCAGCAGCCTCTCCGGGACAGGGAACAATGAGCAGTTCTTC	CASSLSGTGNNEQFF
TRBV12-3/TRBV12-4	few	TRBJ1-5	NA	TGTGCCAGCAGTCCCCACCAGGACAGTTTTCGGCCCCAGCATTTT	CASSPHQDSFRPQHF
TRBV5-1	few	TRBJ2-7	NA	TGCGCCAGCAGCTTGGGACACTCTACCACCTACGAGCAGTACTTC	CASSLGHSTTYEQYF
TRBV29-1	NA	TRBJ2-5	TRBD1	TGCAGCGCTGATAGGGGGCCAGCGGAGACCCAGTACTTC	CSADRGPAETQYF
TRBV27	NA	TRBJ2-7	NA	TGTGCCAGCAGTTCCCCCAGCTTCGAGCAGTACTTC	CASSSPSFEQYF
TRBV19	NA	TRBJ2-1	TRBD2	TGTGCCAGTAGTATGGAAACCACGCGGGGGTCCTACAATGAGCAGTTCTTC	CASSMETTRGSYNEQFF
TRBV9	NA	TRBJ2-7	NA	TGTGCCAGCAGCGGGGGCCCGATATACGAGCAGTACTTC	CASSGGPIYEQYF
TRBV28	NA	TRBJ2-2	TRBD2	TGTGCCAGCAGACTAGCGCCGACCCGGGCCAGGGAGCTGTTTTTT	CASRLAPTRARELFF
TRBV7-8	many	TRBJ2-5	NA	TGTGCCATAAATACTGGGGATCAAGAGACCCAGTACTTC	CAINTGDQETQYF
TRBV9	NA	TRBJ2-6	TRBD1	TGTGCCAGCAGCGTAGCTCAGGGGGCTTTGGAGATCCTGACTTTC	CASSVAQGALEILTF
TRBV20-1	many	TRBJ1-5	NA	TGCAGTGCTACCCCGCCGGGGGGTCTTAGCAATCAGCCCCAGCATTTT	CSATPPGGLSNQPQHF
TRBV6-2/TRBV6-3	many	TRBJ1-1	TRBD1	TGTGCCAGCAACTCCTGGGGGACAGGGAACACTGAAGCTTTCTTT	CASNSWGTGNTEAFF
TRBV28	NA	TRBJ2-7	NA	TGTGCCAGCAGTCGGTTGGATTACGGCTCCTACGAGCAGTACTTC	CASSRLDYGSYEQYF
TRBV19	many	TRBJ2-5	NA	TGTGCCAGTAGTCCCCAGGGGGGCTTGGAAGAGACCCAGTACTTC	CASSPQGGLEETQYF
TRBV11-2	few	TRBJ2-7	NA	TGTGCCAGCGGGGCGACGGACCTCTACGAGCAGTACTTC	CASGATDLYEQYF
TRBV12-3/TRBV12-4	many	TRBJ2-1	TRBD2	TGTGCCAGCAGATTACCGGGACTAGGACTTAATGAGCAGTTCTTC	CASRLPGLGLNEQFF
TRBV5-6	few	TRBJ1-5	TRBD1	TGTGCCAGCAGCGCCGGGACAGTCAATCAGCCCCAGCATTTT	CASSAGTVNQPQHF
TRBV6-2/TRBV6-3	many	TRBJ2-1	TRBD1	TGTGCCAGCAGTTTACAGGGGGCCCATGAGCAGTTCTTC	CASSLQGAHEQFF
TRBV10-3	many	TRBJ2-7	NA	TGTGCCATCAGTGAGGGTACCCGACAGTACTACGAGCAGTACTTC	CAISEGTRQYYEQYF
TRBV20-1	NA	TRBJ2-2	NA	TGCAGTGCTACAAGCTCCTGGGCCGGGGAGCTGTTTTTT	CSATSSWAGELFF
TRBV7-9	NA	TRBJ2-3	NA	TGTGCCAGCAGCTTATCCGCATGGGGAACAGATACGCAGTATTTT	CASSLSAWGTDTQYF
TRBV7-2	many	TRBJ1-3	NA	TGTGCCAGCAGCTTAGCGCTTTTCGGGGATTTCTCTGGAAACACCATATATTTT	CASSLALFGDFSGNTIYF
TRBV5-1	few	TRBJ2-1	TRBD1	TGCGCCAGCAGCTCCGGGACAGGGGTTCTCGGGAATGAGCAGTTCTTC	CASSSGTGVLGNEQFF
TRBV28	many	TRBJ1-2	NA	TGTGCCAGCAAAAACAGGGAAATGGATGGCTACACCTTC	CASKNREMDGYTF